This record looks at one T cell receptor beta chain sequence and its context. The data were produced by immunoSEQ multiplex PCR, yet TCRdb's version contains in-frame clones alone and is incomplete. The sample has hundreds of thousands of clones; over 75% are singletons. The source of the sample is a study of shared T cell receptors in the human thymus. CDR1 and CDR2 (germline): SGHAT, FQNNGV. This CDR3 region has 16 residues. With 3 bases removed from V and 3 bases from J, the gap between germline ends came to 18 bases. These data were also reused for a study on human thymus T cells. That source notes: Corrective cardiac surgery supplied the resected thymus tissue. Repertoires sampled from thymus and blood appeared biased in V and J gene usage. Related research examined unrelated individuals and reported that their thymic repertoires overlapped highly.

This sequence was found in a boy younger than two with a congenital heart defect. Material: thymocytes. V usage is TRBV11-2 and J usage is TRBJ2-7; no reliable D call. The chain's CDR3 is CASSFSRGDLDYEQYF. As DNA, the CDR3 is TGTGCCAGCAGCTTCTCCCGAGGAGATTTGGACTACGAGCAGTACTTC.